This entry describes one T cell receptor (beta chain). Its antigen is still unknown. The data were obtained in a study of CD8+ T cells in alopecia areata. Study context: Patients given treatment had severity scored by the percentage of scalp area affected.

Treatment given: oral pan-JAK inhibitor, 5-10 mg twice daily. Peripheral blood samples and lesional scalp punch biopsies were obtained from alopecia areata patients. General study findings and limits: Resident alphabeta T cells of normal skin are also sequenced in scalp samples. On tofacitinib, scalp clonality and expanded CD8+ clones among top 100 fell significantly. Clarity of TCR sharing across patients fell short of that in mice, possibly HLA-related.

Germline CDR1 SGHAT, CDR2 FQNNGV. This CDR3 has 13 amino acids. V gave up 1 base and J gave up 10 bases, with 13 bases separating them. Investigators isolated RNA and reverse transcribed it into cDNA to act as the sequencing template. Sequenced by immunoSEQ multiplex PCR; TCRdb stores in-frame clones only, minus some. Altogether more than 7,000 clones are present, 64% being singletons, with the ten largest covering approximately 13%. The sequence was obtained from a human donor with alopecia areata. The sample in question was skin, obtained at week 4, from a patient treated with tofacitinib. This chain connects TRBV11-2 to TRBJ1-1, with D possibly matching TRBD1 (6 bases). This CDR3 reads CASSLGAGAIAFF. For the CDR3, the DNA is TGTGCCAGCAGCTTAGGGGCGGGGGCGATAGCTTTCTTT. The full variable domain, completed using reference TRBV11-2 and TRBJ1-1, is EAGVAQSPRYKIIEKRQSVAFWCNPISGHATLYWYQQILGQGPKLLIQFQNNGVVDDSQLPKDRFSAERLKGVDSTLKIQPAKLEDSAVYLCASSLGAGAIAFFGQGTRLTVV.